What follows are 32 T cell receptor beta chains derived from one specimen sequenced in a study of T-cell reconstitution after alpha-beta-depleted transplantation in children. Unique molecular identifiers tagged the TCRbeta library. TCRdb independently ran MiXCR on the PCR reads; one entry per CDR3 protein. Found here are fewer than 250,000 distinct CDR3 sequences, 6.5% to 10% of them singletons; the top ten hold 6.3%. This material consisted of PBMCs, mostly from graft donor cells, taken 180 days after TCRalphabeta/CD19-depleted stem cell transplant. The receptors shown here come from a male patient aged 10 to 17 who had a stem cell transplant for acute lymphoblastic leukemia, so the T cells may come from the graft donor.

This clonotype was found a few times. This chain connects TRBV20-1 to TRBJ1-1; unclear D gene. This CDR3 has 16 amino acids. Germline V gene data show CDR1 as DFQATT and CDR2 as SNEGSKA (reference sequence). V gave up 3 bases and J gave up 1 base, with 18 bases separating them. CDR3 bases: TGCAGTGCTAGGCCAAAAAGCGGATTTTGGAACACTGAAGCTTTCTTT. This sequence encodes CSARPKSGFWNTEAFF.

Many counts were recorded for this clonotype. The CDR3 nucleotides are TGCGCCAGCAGCCAAGAACCTGGGTTAGCCAAAAACATTCAGTACTTC. Translation gives CASSQEPGLAKNIQYF. The chain joins TRBV4-3 to TRBJ2-4; D not certain. The CDR3 extends over 16 amino acids. Germline V CDR1 and CDR2: LGHNA, YSLEER. The V and J ends lost 0 bases and 0 bases respectively, with 9 bases between them.

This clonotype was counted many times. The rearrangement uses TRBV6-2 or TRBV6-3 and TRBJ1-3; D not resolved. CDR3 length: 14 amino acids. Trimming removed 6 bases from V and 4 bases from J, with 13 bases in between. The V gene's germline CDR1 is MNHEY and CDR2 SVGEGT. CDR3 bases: TGTGCCAGCAGGCGCACTTCGACAGGAAACACCATATATTTT. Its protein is CASRRTSTGNTIYF.

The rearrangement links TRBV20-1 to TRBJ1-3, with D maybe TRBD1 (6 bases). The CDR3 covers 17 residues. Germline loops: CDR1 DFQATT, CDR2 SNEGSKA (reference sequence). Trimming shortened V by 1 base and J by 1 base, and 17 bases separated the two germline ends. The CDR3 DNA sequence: TGCAGTGCTAGAGGGGGGGGGCAGGGGACTTCTGGAAACACCATATATTTT. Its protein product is CSARGGGQGTSGNTIYF.

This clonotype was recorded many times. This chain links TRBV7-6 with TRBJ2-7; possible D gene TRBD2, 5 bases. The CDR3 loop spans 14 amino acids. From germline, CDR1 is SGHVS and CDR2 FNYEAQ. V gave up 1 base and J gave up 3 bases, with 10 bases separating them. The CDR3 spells CASSLEEGNYEQYF. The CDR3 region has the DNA TGTGCCAGCAGCTTAGAAGAGGGCAACTACGAGCAGTACTTC.

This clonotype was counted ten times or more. CDR3 coding DNA: TGTGCCAGCAGCTTACAGCAGGGGTTAAACATTCAGTACTTC. Protein: CASSLQQGLNIQYF. The genes are TRBV7-2 and TRBJ2-4; maybe TRBD1 (6 bases). This CDR3 spans 14 amino acids. Between the trimmed V and J ends, which lost 2 bases and 6 bases, there was a span of 11 bases. The germline CDR1 and CDR2 sequences are SGHTA and FQGNSA.

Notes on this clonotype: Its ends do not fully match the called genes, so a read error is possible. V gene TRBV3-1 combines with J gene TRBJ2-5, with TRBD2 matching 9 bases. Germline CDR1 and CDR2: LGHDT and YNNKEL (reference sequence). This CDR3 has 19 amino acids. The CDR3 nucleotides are TGTGCCTGCAGCCAGCACCCCCTTCGCCGCGGGAGGGACCGTGAGACCCAGTACTTC. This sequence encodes CACSQHPLRRGRDRETQYF.

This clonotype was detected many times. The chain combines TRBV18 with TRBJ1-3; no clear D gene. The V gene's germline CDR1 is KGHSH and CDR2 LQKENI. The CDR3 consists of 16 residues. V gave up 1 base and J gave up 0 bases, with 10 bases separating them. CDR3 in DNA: TGTGCCAGCTCACCACGGGCCGTCAACTCTGGAAACACCATATATTTT. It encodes CASSPRAVNSGNTIYF.

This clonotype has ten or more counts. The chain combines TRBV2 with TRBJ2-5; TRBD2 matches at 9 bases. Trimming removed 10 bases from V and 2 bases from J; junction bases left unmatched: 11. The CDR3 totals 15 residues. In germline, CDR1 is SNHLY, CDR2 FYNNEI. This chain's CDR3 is CATKVTSGFQETQYF. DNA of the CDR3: TGTGCCACCAAGGTCACTAGCGGGTTTCAAGAGACCCAGTACTTC.

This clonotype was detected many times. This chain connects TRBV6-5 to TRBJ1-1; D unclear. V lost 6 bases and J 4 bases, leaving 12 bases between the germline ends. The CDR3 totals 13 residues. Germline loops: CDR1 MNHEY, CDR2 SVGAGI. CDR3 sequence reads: CASSLPGSTEAFF. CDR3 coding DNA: TGTGCCAGCAGCTTGCCTGGGAGCACTGAAGCTTTCTTT.

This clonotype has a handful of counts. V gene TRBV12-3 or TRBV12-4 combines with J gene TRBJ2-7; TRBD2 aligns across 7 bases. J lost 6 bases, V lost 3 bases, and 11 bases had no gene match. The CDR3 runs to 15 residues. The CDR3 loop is CASSLWVAGAREQYF. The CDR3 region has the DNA TGTGCCAGCAGTTTGTGGGTGGCGGGAGCACGCGAGCAGTACTTC.

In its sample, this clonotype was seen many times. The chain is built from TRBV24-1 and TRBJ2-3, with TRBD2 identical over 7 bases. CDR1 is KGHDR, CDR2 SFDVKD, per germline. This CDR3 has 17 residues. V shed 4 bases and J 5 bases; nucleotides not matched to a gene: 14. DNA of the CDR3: TGTGCCACCAGTGAGTACCTCCTCAGGGAGGGGAGAGATACGCAGTATTTT. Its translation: CATSEYLLREGRDTQYF.

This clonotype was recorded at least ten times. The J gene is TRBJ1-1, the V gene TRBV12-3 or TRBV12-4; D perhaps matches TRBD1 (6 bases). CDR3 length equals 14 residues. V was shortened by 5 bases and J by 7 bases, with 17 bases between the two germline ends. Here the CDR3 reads CASSPGHNQDEAFF. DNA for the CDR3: TGTGCCAGCAGTCCGGGACATAATCAGGATGAAGCTTTCTTT.

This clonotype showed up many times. The CDR3: CASSLGPRKQYF. The CDR3 nucleotides read TGTGCCAGCAGCTTGGGCCCCAGGAAGCAGTACTTC. The chain links TRBV5-8 to TRBJ2-7; D ambiguous. V gave up 0 bases and J gave up 8 bases, with 9 bases separating them. The CDR3 is 12 residues long. Per germline, CDR1 SGHTS and CDR2 YDEGEE.

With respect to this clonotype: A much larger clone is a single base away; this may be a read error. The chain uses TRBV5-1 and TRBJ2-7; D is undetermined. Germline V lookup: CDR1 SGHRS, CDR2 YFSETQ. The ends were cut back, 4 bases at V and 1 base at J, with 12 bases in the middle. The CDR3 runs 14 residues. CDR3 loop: CASSARTVSYEQYF. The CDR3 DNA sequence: TGCGCCAGCAGCGCCAGGACGGTGTCCTACGAGCAGTACTTC.

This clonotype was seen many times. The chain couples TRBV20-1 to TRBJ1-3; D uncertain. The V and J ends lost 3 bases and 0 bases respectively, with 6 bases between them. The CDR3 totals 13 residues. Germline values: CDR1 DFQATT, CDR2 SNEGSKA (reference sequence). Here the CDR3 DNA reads TGCAGTGCTAGTCACAACTCTGGAAACACCATATATTTT. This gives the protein CSASHNSGNTIYF.

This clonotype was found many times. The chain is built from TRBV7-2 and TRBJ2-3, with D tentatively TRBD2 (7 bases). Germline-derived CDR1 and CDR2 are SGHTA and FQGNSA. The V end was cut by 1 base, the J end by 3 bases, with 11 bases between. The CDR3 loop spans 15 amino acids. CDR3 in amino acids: CASSLDGGRTDTQYF. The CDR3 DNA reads TGTGCCAGCAGCTTAGACGGGGGGCGGACAGATACGCAGTATTTT.

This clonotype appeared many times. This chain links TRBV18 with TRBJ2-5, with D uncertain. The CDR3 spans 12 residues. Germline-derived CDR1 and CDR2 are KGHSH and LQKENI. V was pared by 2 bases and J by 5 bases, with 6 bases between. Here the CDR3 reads CASSPGLETQYF. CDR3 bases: TGTGCCAGCTCACCAGGGTTGGAGACCCAGTACTTC.

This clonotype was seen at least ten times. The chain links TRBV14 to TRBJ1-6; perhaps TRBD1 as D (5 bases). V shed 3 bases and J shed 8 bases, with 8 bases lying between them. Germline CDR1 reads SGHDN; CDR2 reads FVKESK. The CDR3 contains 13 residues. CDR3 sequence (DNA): TGTGCCAGCAGCCAGACAGCTTATTCACCCCTCCACTTT. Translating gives CASSQTAYSPLHF.

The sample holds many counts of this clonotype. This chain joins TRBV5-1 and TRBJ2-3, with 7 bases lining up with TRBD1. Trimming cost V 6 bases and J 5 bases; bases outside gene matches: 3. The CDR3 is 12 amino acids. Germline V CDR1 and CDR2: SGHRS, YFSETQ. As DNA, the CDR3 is TGCGCCAGCACCCCAGGGGGAGATACGCAGTATTTT. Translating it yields CASTPGGDTQYF. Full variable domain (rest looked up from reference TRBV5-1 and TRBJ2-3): KAGVTQTPRYLIKTRGQQVTLSCSPISGHRSVSWYQQTPGQGLQFLFEYFSETQRNKGNFPGRFSGRQFSNSRSEMNVSTLELGDSALYLCASTPGGDTQYFGPGTRLTVL.

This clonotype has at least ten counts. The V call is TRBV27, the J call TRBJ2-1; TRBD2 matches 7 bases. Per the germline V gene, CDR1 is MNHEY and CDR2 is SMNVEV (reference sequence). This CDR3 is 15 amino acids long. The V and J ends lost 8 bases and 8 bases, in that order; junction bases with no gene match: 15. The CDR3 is CASGPGGTSYYEQFF. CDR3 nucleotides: TGTGCCAGCGGGCCCGGGGGGACTTCCTATTATGAGCAGTTCTTC.

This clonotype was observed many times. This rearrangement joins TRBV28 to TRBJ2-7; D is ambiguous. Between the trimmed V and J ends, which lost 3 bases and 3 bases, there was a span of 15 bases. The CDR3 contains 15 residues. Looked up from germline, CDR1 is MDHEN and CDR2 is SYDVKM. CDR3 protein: CASSFLPLEFYEQYF. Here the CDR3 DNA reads TGTGCCAGCAGTTTCCTTCCCCTCGAATTCTACGAGCAGTACTTC.

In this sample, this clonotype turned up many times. The CDR3 sequence is CASSLRGPGQGWTGELFF. The DNA for the CDR3 is TGCGCCAGCAGCCTAAGGGGACCGGGACAGGGTTGGACCGGGGAGCTGTTTTTT. This chain links TRBV4-1 with TRBJ2-2, with TRBD1 matching 9 bases. V lost 4 bases to trimming and J lost 5 bases; unmatched junction nucleotides: 14. The CDR3 has 18 residues. Germline V CDR1 and CDR2: MGHRA, YSYEKL.

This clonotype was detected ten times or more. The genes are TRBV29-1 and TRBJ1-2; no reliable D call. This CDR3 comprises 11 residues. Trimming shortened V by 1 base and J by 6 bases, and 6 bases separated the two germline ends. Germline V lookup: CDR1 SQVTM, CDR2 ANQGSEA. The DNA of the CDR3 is TGCAGCGTTGAAGGGCAGAATGGCTACACCTTC. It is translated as CSVEGQNGYTF. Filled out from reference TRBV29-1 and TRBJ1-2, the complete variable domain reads SAVISQKPSRDICQRGTSLTIQCQVDSQVTMMFWYRQQPGQSLTLIATANQGSEATYESGFVIDKFPISRPNLTFSTLTVSNMSPEDSSIYLCSVEGQNGYTFGSGTRLTVV.

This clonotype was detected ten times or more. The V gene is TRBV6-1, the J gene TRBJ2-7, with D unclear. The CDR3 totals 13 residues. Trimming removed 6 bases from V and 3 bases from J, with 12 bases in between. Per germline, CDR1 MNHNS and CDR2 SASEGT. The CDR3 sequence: CASRPALHYEQYF. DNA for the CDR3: TGTGCCAGCAGGCCGGCTCTGCACTACGAGCAGTACTTC.

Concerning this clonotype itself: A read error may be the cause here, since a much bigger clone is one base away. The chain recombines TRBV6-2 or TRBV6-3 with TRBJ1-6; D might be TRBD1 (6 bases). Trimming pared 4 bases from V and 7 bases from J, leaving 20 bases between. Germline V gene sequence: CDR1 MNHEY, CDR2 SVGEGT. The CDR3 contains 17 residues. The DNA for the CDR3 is TGTGCCAGCAGTTGCACTCCGCATTCGGGACAAAATTCACCCCTCCACTTT. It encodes CASSCTPHSGQNSPLHF.

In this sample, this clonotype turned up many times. CDR3 in DNA: TGTGCCAGCACCCCAGCGGGGAGACCCTACGAGCAGTACTTC. It encodes CASTPAGRPYEQYF. The V and J genes are TRBV12-3 or TRBV12-4 and TRBJ2-7; 7 bases match TRBD2. The CDR3 runs 14 residues. The V and J ends lost 7 bases and 2 bases, in that order; junction bases with no gene match: 8.

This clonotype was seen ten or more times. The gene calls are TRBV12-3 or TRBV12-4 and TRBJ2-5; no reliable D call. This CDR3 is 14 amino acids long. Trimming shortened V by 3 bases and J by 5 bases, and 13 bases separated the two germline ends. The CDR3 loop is CASSFISPGETQYF. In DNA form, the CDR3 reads TGTGCCAGCAGTTTTATAAGCCCTGGGGAGACCCAGTACTTC.

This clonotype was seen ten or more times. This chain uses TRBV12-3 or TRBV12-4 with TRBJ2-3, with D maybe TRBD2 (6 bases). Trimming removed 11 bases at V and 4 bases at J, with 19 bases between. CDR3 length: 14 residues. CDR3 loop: CASSRLAQADTQYF. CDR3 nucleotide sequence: TGTGCCTCCTCACGGCTAGCGCAGGCAGATACGCAGTATTTT.

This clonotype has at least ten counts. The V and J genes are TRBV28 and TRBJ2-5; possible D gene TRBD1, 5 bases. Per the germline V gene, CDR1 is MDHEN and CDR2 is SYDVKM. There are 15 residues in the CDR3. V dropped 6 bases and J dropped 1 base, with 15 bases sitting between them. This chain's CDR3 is CASSPPNRLQETQYF. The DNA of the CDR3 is TGTGCCAGCAGCCCACCTAACAGGCTCCAAGAGACCCAGTACTTC.

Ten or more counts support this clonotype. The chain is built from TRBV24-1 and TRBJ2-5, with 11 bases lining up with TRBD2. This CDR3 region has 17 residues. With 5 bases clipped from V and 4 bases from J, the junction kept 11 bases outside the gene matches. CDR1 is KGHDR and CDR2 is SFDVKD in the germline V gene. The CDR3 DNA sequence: TGTGCCACCAGTGCAGGGGAGACTAGCGGGACCGTAGAGACCCAGTACTTC. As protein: CATSAGETSGTVETQYF.

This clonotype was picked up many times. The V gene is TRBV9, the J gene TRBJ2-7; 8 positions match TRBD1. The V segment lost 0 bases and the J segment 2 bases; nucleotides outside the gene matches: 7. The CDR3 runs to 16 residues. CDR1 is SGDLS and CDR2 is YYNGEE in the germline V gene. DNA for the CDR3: TGTGCCAGCAGCGTAGGCCCCGCAGGGGGCACCTACGAGCAGTACTTC. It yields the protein CASSVGPAGGTYEQYF.